Each of the 22 T cell receptor beta chains below was sequenced from the same sample in a study of metastatic and nonmetastatic thyroid tumors. Patients underwent thyroid surgery, and none had received any treatment before it. TCRdb re-called the PCR reads with MiXCR. The table records almost 70,000 clones, 14% of them present only once. Specimen: blood. All receptors derive from a male donor with papillary thyroid cancer or a benign thyroid nodule (not recorded which). Some clones in this sample may be carry-over from other donors' samples.

About this clone: One end of the junction varies from germline; a read error may be responsible. The chain recombines TRBV19 with TRBJ2-6; unclear D gene. Germline loops: CDR1 LNHDA, CDR2 SQIVND (reference sequence). The CDR3 spans 15 residues. The CDR3 DNA is TGTGCCAGTAGTATAGCTACGGATGGGTCCAACTTCCTGACTTTC. Translated: CASSIATDGSNFLTF.

This clone was seen repeatedly, ten times or more. This CDR3 reads CASSQRQDSYNEQFF. The CDR3 nucleotides are TGTGCCAGCAGCCAGAGACAGGACTCCTACAATGAGCAGTTCTTC. This chain uses TRBV11-2 with TRBJ2-1; D might be TRBD1 (6 bases). Germline CDR1 SGHAT, CDR2 FQNNGV. V lost 5 bases and J 0 bases, leaving 11 bases between the germline ends. The CDR3 has 15 amino acids.

This clone was counted at least ten times. The chain recombines TRBV27 with TRBJ2-1, with TRBD2 matching over 7 bases. The germline V gene has CDR1 MNHEY and CDR2 SMNVEV (reference sequence). CDR3 length: 15 residues. V lost 2 bases and J lost 4; bases outside the gene matches: 5. The CDR3 nucleotides read TGTGCCAGCAGTTTAGGCGGGAGCGGGTACAATGAGCAGTTCTTC. Translated: CASSLGGSGYNEQFF.

A note on this clone: At one end, the junction sequence differs from germline, possibly due to a read error. The chain employs TRBV20-1 and TRBJ2-4; 7 nucleotides agree with TRBD2. The CDR3 is 16 amino acids. Germline V CDR1 and CDR2: DFQATT, SNEGSKA (reference sequence). The DNA for the CDR3 is TGCAGTGCCCGCGGGACTAACGAAAAGGGCGGAAACATTCAGTGCTTC. Its translation is CSARGTNEKGGNIQCF.

Of note for this clone: This clone may be a read error of a much larger clone one base away. The CDR3 bases are TGCGCCAGCAGCTTGGGGAGAAAAGAGACCCAGTACTTC. Encoded protein: CASSLGRKETQYF. V gene TRBV5-1 combines with J gene TRBJ2-5, with D unclear. Trimming shortened V by 0 bases and J by 3 bases, and 6 bases separated the two germline ends. The CDR3 contains 13 residues. Germline CDR1 reads SGHRS; CDR2 reads YFSETQ.

V and J are TRBV19 and TRBJ1-1; the D gene is possibly TRBD1 (6 bases). From germline, CDR1 is LNHDA and CDR2 SQIVND (reference sequence). The CDR3 has 15 amino acids. The V end was cut by 5 bases, the J end by 7 bases, with 20 bases between. The CDR3 region has the DNA TGTGCCAGTAGTGATCCGGGACAACGAAGGATTGAAGCTTTCTTT. Translation: CASSDPGQRRIEAFF. The full variable domain, rest sourced from reference TRBV19 and TRBJ1-1, is DGGITQSPKYLFRKEGQNVTLSCEQNLNHDAMYWYRQDPGQGLRLIYYSQIVNDFQKGDIAEGYSVSREKKESFPLTVTSAQKNPTAFYLCASSDPGQRRIEAFFGQGTRLTVV.

This clone was seen at least ten times. V is TRBV12-3 or TRBV12-4 and J is TRBJ2-5, with TRBD1 matching over 8 bases. The CDR3 has 15 residues. Trimming cost V 7 bases and J 1 base; bases outside gene matches: 8. The CDR3 nucleotides read TGTGCCAGCATCCCAGGACAGGGCCCCCAAGAGACCCAGTACTTC. This sequence encodes CASIPGQGPQETQYF.

There are a few counts of this clone. The CDR3: CASSYDVVGGPSYEQYF. The CDR3 DNA follows: TGTGCCAGCAGTTACGATGTAGTGGGAGGGCCATCCTACGAGCAGTACTTC. V and J are TRBV6-2 or TRBV6-3 and TRBJ2-7; 7 positions agree with TRBD2. From germline, CDR1 is MNHEY and CDR2 SVGEGT. With 2 bases clipped from V and 1 base from J, the junction kept 11 bases outside the gene matches. This CDR3 has 17 amino acids.

This sequence joins TRBV6-1 and TRBJ2-7; D is undetermined. Germline V lookup: CDR1 MNHNS, CDR2 SASEGT. The CDR3 sequence is 13 residues long. V was trimmed by 5 bases and J by 2 bases, leaving 10 bases between them. CDR3 sequence: CASSWGITYEQYF. In nucleotides, the CDR3 is TGTGCCAGCAGTTGGGGTATTACCTACGAGCAGTACTTC.

The V and J genes are TRBV24-1 and TRBJ2-1, with D possibly TRBD1 on 6 matching bases. The CDR3 consists of 15 residues. V shed 5 bases and J shed 3 bases, with 13 bases lying between them. CDR1 and CDR2 from the germline V gene are KGHDR and SFDVKD. The CDR3 protein is CATSGADRCYNEQFF. The CDR3 nucleotides are TGTGCCACCAGTGGGGCAGACAGGTGCTACAATGAGCAGTTCTTC.

This clone was seen only a few times. It is likely a read error, because the conserved phenylalanine at the end of the CDR3 is missing. V usage is TRBV4-1 and J usage is TRBJ2-5; TRBD2 might be the D (6 bases). Trimming pared 8 bases from V and 7 bases from J, leaving 20 bases between. Per the germline V gene, CDR1 is MGHRA and CDR2 is YSYEKL. The CDR3 is 14 residues long. DNA for the CDR3: TGCGCCAGCGGGCCAGGGAGGATACCTTGGACCCAGTACCTC. Translation: CASGPGRIPWTQYL.

This clone was seen a few times. This sequence joins TRBV28 and TRBJ2-7, with D tentatively TRBD2 (6 bases). V was shortened by 2 bases and J by 0 bases, with 14 bases between the two germline ends. The CDR3 has 16 amino acids. Germline V CDR1 and CDR2: MDHEN, SYDVKM. The CDR3 protein is CASSLVTEGSSYEQYF. CDR3 coding DNA: TGTGCCAGCAGTTTAGTTACGGAGGGGAGCTCCTACGAGCAGTACTTC.

This clone was seen many times. The sample holds other DNA sequences that translate to the same CDR3. The rearrangement joins TRBV7-2 to TRBJ2-1; 16 bases are shared with TRBD2. CDR1 is SGHTA, CDR2 FQGNSA, per germline. This CDR3 is built from 20 residues. Losses at the gene ends were 2 bases for V and 4 bases for J; bases not matched to a gene: 11. CDR3 protein: CASSLPTGTSGRADYNEQFF. The DNA of the CDR3 is TGTGCCAGCAGCTTACCGACGGGGACTAGCGGGAGGGCGGATTACAATGAGCAGTTCTTC.

This clone was observed many times. V gene TRBV7-9 combines with J gene TRBJ1-2; D possibly corresponds to TRBD1 (6 bases). The CDR3 is 13 residues long. V was clipped by 1 base and J by 4 bases, with 7 bases between them. Germline assignment: CDR1 SEHNR and CDR2 FQNEAQ (reference sequence). The CDR3 coding sequence is TGTGCCAGCAGCTTAGGCAGGGGCTATGGCTACACCTTC. It codes for CASSLGRGYGYTF.

This clone showed up just a few times. The missing conserved phenylalanine or tryptophan at the end of this CDR3 makes a read error likely. The chain couples TRBV6-5 to TRBJ2-7, with 7 bases fitting TRBD1. Germline V gives CDR1 MNHEY, CDR2 SVGAGI. The junction had 15 bases not matched to a gene; V was cut back by 5 bases and J by 2 bases. CDR3 length: 17 amino acids. CDR3 protein: CASSTGKGGNGAYEQYL. The DNA for the CDR3 is TGTGCCAGCAGTACTGGGAAAGGGGGCAATGGAGCCTACGAGCAGTACCTC.

This clone was counted many times. The rearrangement links TRBV9 to TRBJ2-3; 8 bases are shared with TRBD1. The trim removed 4 bases at V and 4 bases at J, leaving 8 bases unmatched. Germline CDR1 SGDLS, CDR2 YYNGEE. The CDR3 extends over 15 amino acids. The CDR3 DNA follows: TGTGCCAGCAGCCCCCACAGGGGGAAAGCAGATACGCAGTATTTT. Translated, it gives CASSPHRGKADTQYF.

This clone was recorded at least ten times. The chain is built from TRBV6-1 and TRBJ2-5; 9 nucleotides line up with TRBD1. This CDR3 is 16 amino acids long. Trimming removed 3 bases from V and 2 bases from J; junction bases left unmatched: 7. Germline V lookup: CDR1 MNHNS, CDR2 SASEGT. The CDR3 nucleotides are TGTGCCAGCAGTGACTACGGGACAGGGACACAAGAGACCCAGTACTTC. It is translated as CASSDYGTGTQETQYF.

Regarding this clone: A much larger clone differs by one base, so this may be a read error. The CDR3 sequence: CASSTPQWTPSHEQYF. CDR3 sequence (DNA): TGTGCCAGCAGCACCCCTCAGTGGACCCCCTCCCACGAGCAGTACTTC. V and J are TRBV5-4 and TRBJ2-7; D ambiguous. The CDR3 sequence is 16 residues long. Germline-derived CDR1 and CDR2 are SGHNT and YYREEE (reference sequence).

This clone was observed at least ten times. The chain links TRBV6-1 to TRBJ2-4; a weak D match, TRBD1 (6 bases). The CDR3 length is 15 residues. Looked up from germline, CDR1 is MNHNS and CDR2 is SASEGT. Deletions cut 6 bases from V and 8 bases from J, with 20 bases between. The chain's CDR3 is CASRVQGGFEDIQYF. The CDR3 DNA sequence: TGTGCCAGCAGGGTACAAGGGGGATTTGAGGACATTCAGTACTTC.

This clone was seen at least ten times. The rearrangement links TRBV27 to TRBJ2-2; 7 nucleotides agree with TRBD2. The J segment lost 4 bases and the V segment lost 5 bases, leaving 4 bases of the junction unmatched. Germline V gene lookup returns CDR1 MNHEY and CDR2 SMNVEV (reference sequence). The CDR3 totals 14 residues. The CDR3 bases are TGTGCCAGCAGTCTACTAGCGTCCACCGGGGAGCTGTTTTTT. Its protein is CASSLLASTGELFF.

This chain connects TRBV3-1 to TRBJ2-7; 8 bases line up with TRBD2. V gave up 1 base and J gave up 9 bases; unmatched junction bases: 11. The CDR3 extends over 15 amino acids. The germline V gene has CDR1 LGHDT and CDR2 YNNKEL (reference sequence). CDR3 amino acids: CASSQGSVLADMQYV. The CDR3 DNA reads as TGTGCCAGCAGCCAAGGTTCTGTACTAGCGGACATGCAGTACGTC.

With respect to this clone: The sample holds other DNA sequences that translate to the same CDR3. The V call is TRBV6-1, the J call TRBJ2-1, with 12 bases lining up with TRBD2. This CDR3 spans 15 amino acids. Germline loops: CDR1 MNHNS, CDR2 SASEGT. J gave up 9 bases and V 6 bases, and 9 bases lay outside the gene matches. CDR3 sequence: CASSRLAGAPREQFF. The CDR3 nucleotides are TGTGCCAGCAGCCGACTAGCGGGAGCTCCCCGTGAGCAGTTCTTC.